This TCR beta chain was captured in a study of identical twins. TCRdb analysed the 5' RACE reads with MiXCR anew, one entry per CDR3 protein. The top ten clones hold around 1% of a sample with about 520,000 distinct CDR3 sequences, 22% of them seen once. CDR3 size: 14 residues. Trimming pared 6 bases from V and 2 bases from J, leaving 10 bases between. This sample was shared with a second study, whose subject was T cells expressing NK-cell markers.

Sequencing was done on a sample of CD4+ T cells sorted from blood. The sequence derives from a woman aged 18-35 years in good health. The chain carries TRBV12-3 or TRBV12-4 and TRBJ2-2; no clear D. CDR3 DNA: TGTGCCAGCAGCCCTAGTAGTAACACCGGGGAGCTGTTTTTT. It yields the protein CASSPSSNTGELFF.